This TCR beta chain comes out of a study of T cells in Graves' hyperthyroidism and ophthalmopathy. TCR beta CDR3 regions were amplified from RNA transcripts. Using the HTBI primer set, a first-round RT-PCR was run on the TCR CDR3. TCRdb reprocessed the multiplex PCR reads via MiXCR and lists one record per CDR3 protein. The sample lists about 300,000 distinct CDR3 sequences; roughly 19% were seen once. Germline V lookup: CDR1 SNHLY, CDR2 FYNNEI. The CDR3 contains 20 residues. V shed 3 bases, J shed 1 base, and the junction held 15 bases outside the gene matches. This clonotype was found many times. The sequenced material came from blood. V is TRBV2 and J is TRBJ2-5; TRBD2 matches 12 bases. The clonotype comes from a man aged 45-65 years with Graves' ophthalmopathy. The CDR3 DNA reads TGTGCCAGCAGTGATTACCGACTAGCGGGAGAATGGCGGCTCCAAGAGACCCAGTACTTC. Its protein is CASSDYRLAGEWRLQETQYF.